The present T cell receptor (beta chain) was sequenced within a study of T cell responses to AZD1222 COVID-19 vaccine. This CDR3 is 15 amino acids long. CDR1 and CDR2 (germline): SGHDT, YYEEEE. Deletions cut 2 bases from V and 0 bases from J, with 6 bases between. Libraries were prepared by immunoSEQ multiplex PCR; TCRdb keeps only in-frame clonotypes and omits some of them. The data show about 84,000 clones, with roughly 88% seen just once and about 9.4% held by the top ten. The origin of this receptor is an adult who received the AZD1222 COVID-19 vaccine. The chain recombines TRBV5-6 with TRBJ2-6; possible D gene TRBD1, 5 bases. Sequenced here: peripheral blood, sampled 28 days after the second AZD1222 dose. The CDR3 nucleotides read TGTGCCAGCAGCTTCGACAGCTCTGGGGCCAACGTCCTGACTTTC. Protein product: CASSFDSSGANVLTF.